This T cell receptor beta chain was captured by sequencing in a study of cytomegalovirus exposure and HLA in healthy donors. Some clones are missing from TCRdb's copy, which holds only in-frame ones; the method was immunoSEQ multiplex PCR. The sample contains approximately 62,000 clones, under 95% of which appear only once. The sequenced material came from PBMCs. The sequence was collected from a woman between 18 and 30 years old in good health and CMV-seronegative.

The CDR3 coding sequence is TGTGCCAGCAGCGTGGACAGGGAAAACACCGGGGAGCTGTTTTTT. Protein sequence: CASSVDRENTGELFF. This rearrangement joins TRBV9 to TRBJ2-2, with 8 bases matching TRBD1. The V gene end was trimmed by 2 bases and the J gene end by 2 bases; junction bases not matched to a gene: 2. CDR1 is SGDLS and CDR2 is YYNGEE in the germline V gene. The CDR3 is 15 residues long.